The following is a T cell receptor beta chain sequence with its context. V was trimmed by 6 bases and J by 5 bases, leaving 10 bases between them. The CDR3 runs to 12 residues. Looked up from germline, CDR1 is SQVTM and CDR2 is ANQGSEA. The sample is drawn from a study of blood T cells in healthy people across ages. Alongside a J-beta primer mix, a sample-barcoded 5' primer served in a second PCR lasting about 7 to 11 cycles. From the 5' RACE reads, TCRdb called clonotypes with MiXCR, one entry per CDR3 protein. The sample includes fewer than 1,200,000 distinct CDR3 sequences, approximately 26% of them seen just once. These data also formed part of another study, on T cells of mothers and their children.

This chain uses TRBV29-1 with TRBJ1-4; possible D gene TRBD1, 5 bases. The TCR sequence derives from a girl aged 2 to 10 in good health. The sequenced sample was blood. Here the CDR3 reads CSVLGANEKLFF. CDR3 nucleotide sequence: TGCAGCGTCCTCGGGGCCAATGAAAAACTGTTTTTT.